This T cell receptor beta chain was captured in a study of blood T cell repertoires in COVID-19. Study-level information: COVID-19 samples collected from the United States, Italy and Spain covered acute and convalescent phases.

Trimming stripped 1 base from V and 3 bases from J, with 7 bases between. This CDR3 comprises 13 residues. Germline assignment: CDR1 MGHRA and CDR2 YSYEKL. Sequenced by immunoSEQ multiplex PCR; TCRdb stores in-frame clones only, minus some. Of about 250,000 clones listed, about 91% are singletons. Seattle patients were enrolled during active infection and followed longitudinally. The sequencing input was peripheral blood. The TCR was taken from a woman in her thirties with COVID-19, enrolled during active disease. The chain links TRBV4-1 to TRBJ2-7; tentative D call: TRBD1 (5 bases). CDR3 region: CASSQGGGYEQYF. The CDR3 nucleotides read TGCGCCAGCAGCCAAGGGGGCGGCTACGAGCAGTACTTC.